Each of the 25 T cell receptor beta chains below was sequenced from the same sample in a study of blood T cells in healthy people across ages. Through a sample-barcoded 5' primer and a J-beta primer mix, a second PCR was run for roughly 7 to 12 cycles. TCRdb re-analysed the 5' RACE reads in MiXCR, keeping a single row per CDR3 protein. The top ten clones hold approximately 40% of a sample with 700,000 to 900,000 distinct CDR3 sequences, around half of them seen once. Sample: blood. The source is an elderly man in good health.

The DNA of the CDR3 is TGCGCCAGCAGCTTGGAGGCTGATTTATTGAACACTGAAGCTTTCTTT. It translates to CASSLEADLLNTEAFF. V usage is TRBV5-1 and J usage is TRBJ1-1; no definite D call. The germline V gene encodes CDR1 SGHRS and CDR2 YFSETQ. The CDR3 is 16 residues long. V dropped 0 bases and J dropped 0 bases, with 12 bases sitting between them.

The J gene is TRBJ2-7, the V gene TRBV7-6; D is undetermined. In germline, CDR1 is SGHVS, CDR2 FNYEAQ. V lost 5 bases and J 0 bases, leaving 17 bases between the germline ends. The CDR3 sequence is 16 residues long. CDR3 sequence (DNA): TGTGCCAGCAGCCCCGTCGGCTCTACTGTCTCCTACGAGCAGTACTTC. This sequence encodes CASSPVGSTVSYEQYF.

The CDR3 region is CASSRSGDYGYTF. CDR3 DNA sequence: TGCGCCAGCAGCCGGAGCGGGGACTATGGCTACACCTTC. The rearrangement uses TRBV5-1 and TRBJ1-2; D uncertain. V was pared by 4 bases and J by 3 bases, with 10 bases between. Germline-derived CDR1 and CDR2 are SGHRS and YFSETQ. The CDR3 runs 13 residues. Full variable domain (remainder filled in from reference TRBV5-1 and TRBJ1-2): KAGVTQTPRYLIKTRGQQVTLSCSPISGHRSVSWYQQTPGQGLQFLFEYFSETQRNKGNFPGRFSGRQFSNSRSEMNVSTLELGDSALYLCASSRSGDYGYTFGSGTRLTVV.

This chain connects TRBV2 to TRBJ2-1, with 11 bases that match TRBD2. The better agreement between TRBJ2-7 and the DNA end casts doubt on the J call. Germline values: CDR1 SNHLY, CDR2 FYNNEI. The CDR3 is 16 amino acids. This CDR3 is CASSPLAGGSYNEQYF. Here the CDR3 DNA reads TGTGCCAGCAGCCCATTAGCGGGAGGGTCCTACAATGAGCAGTACTTC.

Comment on this clonotype: A read error is possible here, since a much larger clone lies one base away. In nucleotides, the CDR3 is TGCAGCGTTGAAGGGGTCCTCGGCGAGCAGTACTTC. Amino acids: CSVEGVLGEQYF. The chain recombines TRBV29-1 with TRBJ2-7; D not certain. Trimming stripped 1 base from V and 6 bases from J, with 10 bases between. The germline gives CDR1 SQVTM, CDR2 ANQGSEA. The CDR3 length is 12 residues.

This clonotype was counted between two and nine times. The chain links TRBV6-2 or TRBV6-3 to TRBJ1-2, with 7 bases fitting TRBD1. The CDR3 spans 12 residues. Looked up from germline, CDR1 is MNHEY and CDR2 is SVGEGT. V dropped 5 bases and J dropped 8; count of bases not matched to a gene: 5. CDR3 coding DNA: TGTGCCAGCAGTACGGGACAGCTGGGCTACACCTTC. It specifies CASSTGQLGYTF.

In this sample, this clonotype turned up a few times. The chain recombines TRBV9 with TRBJ2-2, with a possible D match to TRBD2 (5 bases). Germline V CDR1 and CDR2: SGDLS, YYNGEE. The ends were cut back, 5 bases at V and 3 bases at J, with 11 bases in the middle. This CDR3 contains 14 residues. The CDR3 protein is CASREDVYTGELFF. In DNA, the CDR3 is TGTGCCAGCAGGGAGGATGTGTACACCGGGGAGCTGTTTTTT.

Written as DNA, the CDR3 is TGTGCCAGCAGCTTAGTCTCTAGCGGGGGGGGTGATACGCAGTATTTT. Protein product: CASSLVSSGGGDTQYF. The chain carries TRBV7-2 and TRBJ2-3, with 12 nucleotides matching TRBD2. V was clipped by 1 base and J by 6 bases; unmatched bases: 5. Looked up from germline, CDR1 is SGHTA and CDR2 is FQGNSA. There are 16 residues in the CDR3.

This clonotype was found a few times. Here the CDR3 DNA reads TGTGCCAGCAACCGACCGGGACGGGAGCACAGATACGCGTATTTT. It is translated as CASNRPGREHRYAYF. The genes are TRBV6-6 and TRBJ2-3; maybe TRBD2 (6 bases). The CDR3 is 15 residues long. With 7 bases removed from V and 14 bases from J, the gap between germline ends came to 28 bases. The germline gives CDR1 MNHNY, CDR2 SVGAGI (reference sequence).

The chain employs TRBV4-1 and TRBJ1-4; perhaps TRBD1 as D (5 bases). V gave up 1 base and J gave up 3 bases, with 15 bases separating them. The CDR3 runs to 17 residues. The V gene's germline CDR1 is MGHRA and CDR2 YSYEKL. The CDR3 region is CASSQVFTGTANEKLFF. The CDR3 nucleotides are TGCGCCAGCAGCCAAGTGTTTACCGGGACGGCTAATGAAAAACTGTTTTTT.

The V and J genes are TRBV20-1 and TRBJ2-3; D might be TRBD1 (6 bases). Germline V gene data show CDR1 as DFQATT and CDR2 as SNEGSKA (reference sequence). The length of the CDR3 is 14 residues. The germline V and J ends were trimmed by 3 bases and 4 bases, with 14 bases remaining between them. The CDR3 loop reads CSARAQPGADTQYF. In DNA form, the CDR3 reads TGCAGTGCTAGGGCACAGCCAGGGGCAGATACGCAGTATTTT.

The rearrangement uses TRBV7-9 and TRBJ2-1, with D perhaps matching TRBD1 or TRBD2 (6 bases each). Germline values: CDR1 SEHNR, CDR2 FQNEAQ (reference sequence). CDR3 length: 15 residues. V lost 5 bases and J 7 bases, leaving 18 bases between the germline ends. The CDR3 DNA is TGTGCCAGCAGCCCGCGGGACAACAGGAGGAATGAGCAGTTCTTC. It is translated as CASSPRDNRRNEQFF.

The rearrangement joins TRBV6-2 or TRBV6-3 to TRBJ2-7; D unclear. The CDR3 is made up of 13 amino acids. Germline CDR1 and CDR2: MNHEY and SVGEGT. The germline V and J ends were trimmed by 8 bases and 6 bases, with 17 bases remaining between them. The CDR3 loop is CASAKTGDGEQYF. DNA for the CDR3: TGTGCCAGCGCAAAAACCGGCGACGGCGAGCAGTACTTC.

CDR3 loop: CASSQRTGGVRSYGYTF. The DNA of the CDR3 is TGTGCCAGCAGCCAAAGGACAGGGGGCGTCCGAAGCTATGGCTACACCTTC. The rearrangement joins TRBV14 to TRBJ1-2; 11 bases fit TRBD1. CDR1 and CDR2 (germline): SGHDN, FVKESK. The V gene end was trimmed by 2 bases and the J gene end by 4 bases; junction bases not matched to a gene: 9. The CDR3 is made up of 17 amino acids. The whole variable domain, filled in from reference TRBV14 and TRBJ1-2, reads EAGVTQFPSHSVIEKGQTVTLRCDPISGHDNLYWYRRVMGKEIKFLLHFVKESKQDESGMPNNRFLAERTGGTYSTLKVQPAELEDSGVYFCASSQRTGGVRSYGYTFGSGTRLTVV.

The rearrangement uses TRBV7-2 and TRBJ2-3, with TRBD1 matching 8 bases. Germline loops: CDR1 SGHTA, CDR2 FQGNSA. The ends lost 5 bases at V and 3 bases at J; junction bases unmatched: 10. The CDR3 is made up of 16 amino acids. CDR3 in DNA: TGTGCCAGCAGCCCGTGGACAGGGTTCTTGACAGATACGCAGTATTTT. This translates into CASSPWTGFLTDTQYF.

The V call is TRBV6-1, the J call TRBJ2-6; D ambiguous. This CDR3 contains 12 residues. Germline CDR1 is MNHNS and CDR2 is SASEGT. V lost 8 bases to trimming and J lost 4 bases, with 6 bases between them. CDR3 coding DNA: TGTGCCAGCGGAACGGGGGCCAACGTCCTGACTTTC. Its protein product is CASGTGANVLTF.

The chain carries TRBV3-1 and TRBJ1-1; a weak D match, TRBD1 (6 bases). The CDR3 runs 16 residues. Deletions cut 6 bases from V and 1 base from J, with 18 bases between. CDR1 LGHDT and CDR2 YNNKEL come from the germline V gene (reference sequence). The CDR3 here is CASSPGAAGRNTEAFF. CDR3 DNA sequence: TGTGCCAGCAGTCCGGGGGCCGCGGGGAGGAACACTGAAGCTTTCTTT.

The chain recombines TRBV6-6 with TRBJ2-3, with 9 bases fitting TRBD2. V lost 5 bases to trimming and J lost 14 bases; unmatched junction nucleotides: 14. This CDR3 region has 14 residues. The germline V gene has CDR1 MNHNY and CDR2 SVGAGI (reference sequence). The CDR3 here is CASSPTSGTRYAYF. The CDR3 bases are TGTGCCAGCAGTCCGACTAGCGGTACCAGATACGCGTATTTT.

This rearrangement joins TRBV10-3 to TRBJ2-1, with D uncertain. V was shortened by 4 bases and J by 3 bases, with 7 bases between the two germline ends. This CDR3 has 13 residues. Germline CDR1 is ENHRY and CDR2 is SYGVKD. CDR3 nucleotide sequence: TGTGCCATCAGTGCGCAGGACTACAATGAGCAGTTCTTC. This sequence encodes CAISAQDYNEQFF.

V usage is TRBV7-2 and J usage is TRBJ2-3; 7 nucleotides align to TRBD1. The V segment lost 5 bases and the J segment 0 bases; nucleotides outside the gene matches: 5. The CDR3 is 15 amino acids. Germline CDR1 reads SGHTA; CDR2 reads FQGNSA. CDR3 protein: CASSRGQPSTDTQYF. CDR3 bases: TGTGCCAGCAGCCGGGGACAGCCAAGCACAGATACGCAGTATTTT. Together with reference TRBV7-2 and TRBJ2-3, the CDR3 gives the full variable domain: GAGVSQSPSNKVTEKGKDVELRCDPISGHTALYWYRQSLGQGLEFLIYFQGNSAPDKSGLPSDRFSAERTGGSVSTLTIQRTQQEDSAVYLCASSRGQPSTDTQYFGPGTRLTVL.

This rearrangement joins TRBV7-8 to TRBJ2-1, with a weak D call TRBD2 (6 bases). V lost 5 bases, J lost 13 bases, and 24 bases lay in between. The length of the CDR3 is 15 residues. Per the germline V gene, CDR1 is SGHVS and CDR2 is FQNEAQ. DNA for the CDR3: TGTGCCAGCAGCCCCCGGACTAACAAGAGAGAGACCCAGTTCTTC. It yields the protein CASSPRTNKRETQFF. The full variable domain, its missing parts supplied by reference TRBV7-8 and TRBJ2-1, is GAGVSQSPRYKVAKRGQDVALRCDPISGHVSLFWYQQALGQGPEFLTYFQNEAQLDKSGLPSDRFFAERPEGSVSTLKIQRTQQEDSAVYLCASSPRTNKRETQFFGPGTRLTVL.

The chain carries TRBV5-6 and TRBJ2-7, with 9 positions matching TRBD1. After removal of 0 bases from V and 4 bases from J, the junction contained 14 bases not matched to a gene. This CDR3 region has 18 residues. CDR1 and CDR2 (germline): SGHDT, YYEEEE. The CDR3 is CASSLAKIYRGRDYEQYF. The CDR3 coding sequence is TGTGCCAGCAGCTTGGCTAAAATTTACAGGGGGCGAGATTACGAGCAGTACTTC.

The chain recombines TRBV20-1 with TRBJ2-1, with a weak D call TRBD2 (6 bases). Trimming removed 3 bases at V and 7 bases at J, with 13 bases between. The CDR3 contains 13 residues. Germline V gene lookup returns CDR1 DFQATT and CDR2 SNEGSKA (reference sequence). The DNA of the CDR3 is TGCAGTGCTAGCGGGAGTAGATCAAATGAGCAGTTCTTC. Its protein product is CSASGSRSNEQFF.

Concerning this clonotype: A much larger clonotype is one base distant, so this may be a read error. The chain employs TRBV11-2 and TRBJ1-2; D is uncertain. CDR3 size: 15 residues. From germline, CDR1 is SGHAT and CDR2 FQNNGV. CDR3 coding DNA: TGTGCCGGCAGCTTAGGGCAGATCTTTAACTATGGCTACACCTTC. It specifies CAGSLGQIFNYGYTF.

This clonotype appeared a few times. This chain links TRBV20-1 with TRBJ2-1, with D unresolved. CDR1 is DFQATT, CDR2 SNEGSKA, per germline (reference sequence). The ends were cut back, 0 bases at V and 9 bases at J, with 18 bases in the middle. CDR3 length: 15 residues. In nucleotides, the CDR3 is TGCAGTGCTAGAGATCCAGGCCTTAGGCACCCTGAGCAGTTCTTC. The encoded protein is CSARDPGLRHPEQFF.